These 27 T cell receptor beta chains share one sample of origin, sequenced in a study of CD8+CD57+ T cells in acquired aplastic anemia. The template used for profiling TCR beta VDJ and CDR3 was genomic DNA. TCRdb passed the reads through MiXCR, listing each CDR3 protein once. The sample has about 130,000 distinct CDR3 sequences; around 48% are singletons. Sequences were obtained from sorted CD4+, CD8+, or CD8+CD57+ T cells (not recorded which) from PBMCs. All receptors derive from a human donor in good health, serving as a control.

This clonotype was counted many times. The chain employs TRBV12-3 or TRBV12-4 and TRBJ2-5, with D uncertain. The CDR3 length is 14 residues. Trimming took 3 bases from V and 2 from J, leaving 10 bases between them. The CDR3 spells CASSLTETQETQYF. The CDR3 nucleotides are TGTGCCAGCAGTTTGACGGAAACTCAAGAGACCCAGTACTTC.

The chain couples TRBV20-1 to TRBJ2-5; D is perhaps TRBD2 (7 bases). The CDR3 is 14 amino acids. V shed 6 bases and J shed 4 bases, with 18 bases lying between them. Germline CDR1 and CDR2: DFQATT and SNEGSKA (reference sequence). The CDR3 is CSAQRGGARETQYF. CDR3 sequence (DNA): TGCAGTGCCCAGAGGGGGGGGGCCAGAGAGACCCAGTACTTC.

This rearrangement joins TRBV20-1 to TRBJ2-5, with TRBD2 matching over 11 bases. The J segment lost 4 bases and the V segment lost 5 bases, leaving 6 bases of the junction unmatched. Per the germline V gene, CDR1 is DFQATT and CDR2 is SNEGSKA (reference sequence). This CDR3 is built from 14 residues. The CDR3 reads CSAVPLAGGETQYF. DNA for the CDR3: TGCAGTGCTGTCCCGCTAGCGGGGGGAGAGACCCAGTACTTC.

This clonotype has at least ten counts. The rearrangement joins TRBV11-2 to TRBJ2-5, with D perhaps TRBD1 or TRBD2 (5 bases each). V was pared by 8 bases and J by 7 bases, with 17 bases between. CDR1 is SGHAT and CDR2 is FQNNGV in the germline V gene. This CDR3 is built from 13 residues. For the CDR3, the DNA is TGTGCCAGCTCTGCGGGCCTTGGGGGGACCCAGTACTTC. Translated, it gives CASSAGLGGTQYF.

As for this clonotype: This is likely a read error, given that the CDR3 carries no conserved phenylalanine or tryptophan at its end. This rearrangement joins TRBV28 to TRBJ2-2; TRBD1 might be the D (6 bases). The CDR3 has 13 residues. Germline values: CDR1 MDHEN, CDR2 SYDVKM. The ends were cut back, 5 bases at V and 5 bases at J, with 9 bases in the middle. CDR3 DNA: TGTGCCAGCAGTACTCAGGGGACCGGGGAGCTGTTTCTT. This sequence encodes CASSTQGTGELFL.

J is TRBJ1-2 and V is TRBV29-1; 12 positions match TRBD1. Germline trimming cut 6 bases from V and 6 bases from J; bases unmatched to any gene: 2. The CDR3 extends over 12 amino acids. Germline V gene data show CDR1 as SQVTM and CDR2 as ANQGSEA. CDR3 nucleotides: TGCAGCGTGGGACAGGGGGCGCATGGCTACACCTTC. It specifies CSVGQGAHGYTF.

This clonotype was recorded many times. The chain links TRBV20-1 to TRBJ1-5; D gene uncertain. V lost 2 bases and J lost 6, with 8 bases in between. The CDR3 sequence is 12 residues long. The germline CDR1 and CDR2 sequences are DFQATT and SNEGSKA (reference sequence). The CDR3 loop is CSARYRAQPQHF. The DNA for the CDR3 is TGCAGTGCTAGATATCGGGCTCAGCCCCAGCATTTT.

The chain employs TRBV19 and TRBJ2-1; 7 nucleotides agree with TRBD2. The germline gives CDR1 LNHDA, CDR2 SQIVND (reference sequence). This CDR3 comprises 16 residues. After removal of 5 bases from V and 0 bases from J, the junction contained 7 bases not matched to a gene. The CDR3 reads CASSGLAASSYNEQFF. The CDR3 region has the DNA TGTGCCAGTAGTGGGCTAGCGGCTAGCTCCTACAATGAGCAGTTCTTC. The full variable domain, completed using reference TRBV19 and TRBJ2-1, is DGGITQSPKYLFRKEGQNVTLSCEQNLNHDAMYWYRQDPGQGLRLIYYSQIVNDFQKGDIAEGYSVSREKKESFPLTVTSAQKNPTAFYLCASSGLAASSYNEQFFGPGTRLTVL.

This clonotype was observed a few times. This sequence joins TRBV10-3 and TRBJ1-5; D not certain. Trimming stripped 2 bases from V and 4 bases from J, with 15 bases between. CDR1 and CDR2 (germline): ENHRY, SYGVKD. The CDR3 has 16 amino acids. The CDR3 sequence: CAISETSPGNNQPQHF. In nucleotides, the CDR3 is TGTGCCATCAGTGAGACGTCTCCGGGGAATAATCAGCCCCAGCATTTT.

The CDR3 loop is CASSLDRDREDTEAFF. In DNA form, the CDR3 reads TGTGCCAGCAGCTTAGATAGGGACAGGGAGGACACTGAAGCTTTCTTT. V gene TRBV5-5 combines with J gene TRBJ1-1; TRBD1 matches at 9 bases. CDR1 and CDR2 from the germline V gene are SGHKS and YYEKEE (reference sequence). J lost 3 bases, V lost 2 bases, and 8 bases had no gene match. This CDR3 contains 16 residues.

This sequence joins TRBV7-2 and TRBJ2-4; no clear D gene. V lost 5 bases to trimming and J lost 6 bases, with 11 bases between them. The V gene's germline CDR1 is SGHTA and CDR2 FQGNSA. The CDR3 has 13 residues. The CDR3, as DNA: TGTGCCAGCAGCCCAGGCATCTCAAACATTCAGTACTTC. Translation: CASSPGISNIQYF.

The CDR3, as DNA: TGCGCCAGCAGCTTGGCCGGGACAGAGCAGTTCTTC. Amino acids: CASSLAGTEQFF. The chain couples TRBV5-1 to TRBJ2-5; a possible D gene is TRBD1 (6 bases). The J call may be faulty, since TRBJ2-1 better matches the DNA end. Germline V gene data show CDR1 as SGHRS and CDR2 as YFSETQ. The CDR3 runs 12 residues.

A note on this clonotype: Given a much more abundant clone one base away, this may be a read error. The CDR3 does not end in the conserved phenylalanine or tryptophan, so this is likely a read error. The rearrangement links TRBV3-1 to TRBJ2-5, with TRBD2 identical over 12 bases. The J segment lost 1 base and the V segment lost 6 bases, leaving 0 bases of the junction unmatched. Germline CDR1 and CDR2: LGHDT and YNNKEL (reference sequence). The CDR3 totals 14 residues. This CDR3 reads CASRTSGSQETQYL. CDR3 DNA sequence: TGTGCCAGCAGGACTAGCGGGAGCCAAGAGACCCAGTACCTC.

The chain combines TRBV29-1 with TRBJ1-5; tentatively, D is TRBD1 (5 bases). The CDR3 has 14 amino acids. Deletions cut 4 bases from V and 3 bases from J, with 13 bases between. Germline lookup yields CDR1 SQVTM and CDR2 ANQGSEA. The CDR3 loop reads CSVAAGTVNQPQHF. DNA for the CDR3: TGCAGCGTTGCAGCCGGGACTGTCAATCAGCCCCAGCATTTT.

A remark on this clonotype: Since a much larger clone is just one base distant, this may be a read error. The chain combines TRBV4-2 with TRBJ2-3; TRBD1 matches 10 bases. The V gene's germline CDR1 is LGHNA and CDR2 YNFKEQ. CDR3 length: 16 residues. J was trimmed by 1 base and V by 4 bases; bases with no gene match: 5. CDR3 in amino acids: CASSPRGTGGTDTQYF. The DNA for the CDR3 is TGTGCCAGCAGCCCGAGGGGGACAGGGGGCACAGATACGCAGTATTTT.

This chain joins TRBV29-1 and TRBJ2-7; 10 nucleotides line up with TRBD1. From germline, CDR1 is SQVTM and CDR2 ANQGSEA. CDR3 length: 15 amino acids. Trimming at V came to 8 bases and at J to 7 bases, leaving 17 bases not matched to a gene. CDR3 region: CSSYSTGTGALEQYF. CDR3 in DNA: TGCAGCAGTTACTCGACCGGGACAGGGGCCTTAGAGCAGTACTTC.

Regarding this clonotype: Given a much more abundant clone one base away, this may be a read error. The chain joins TRBV10-3 to TRBJ2-3, with D perhaps TRBD1 or TRBD2 (6 bases each). The CDR3 runs to 15 residues. CDR1 ENHRY and CDR2 SYGVKD come from the germline V gene. With 10 bases removed from V and 4 bases from J, the gap between germline ends came to 21 bases. In DNA form, the CDR3 reads TGTGCCACCAGACCTCGACAGGCTAGCGCAGATACGCAGTATTTT. Translating gives CATRPRQASADTQYF.

The gene calls are TRBV15 and TRBJ1-2; TRBD1 is a possible D gene (5 bases). V was pared by 0 bases and J by 7 bases, with 12 bases between. This CDR3 has 14 amino acids. In germline, CDR1 is LNHNV, CDR2 YYDKDF (reference sequence). The CDR3 sequence is CATSRDLTRAGYTF. CDR3 DNA sequence: TGTGCCACCAGCAGAGATCTAACCAGGGCTGGCTACACCTTC.

V and J are TRBV6-1 and TRBJ2-7; unclear D gene. Trimming took off 7 bases at V and 4 bases at J, with 20 bases between the two ends. Germline V gene sequence: CDR1 MNHNS, CDR2 SASEGT. The CDR3 is made up of 15 amino acids. The CDR3 DNA is TGTGCCAGCATATGGGGTTCGGCTGATCCTTACGAGCAGTACTTC. Translating gives CASIWGSADPYEQYF.

J is TRBJ1-1 and V is TRBV25-1, with 9 bases lining up with TRBD1. The CDR3 loop spans 17 amino acids. Trimming cost V 4 bases and J 1 base; bases outside gene matches: 10. The V gene's germline CDR1 is MGHDK and CDR2 SYGVNS. Here the CDR3 DNA reads TGTGCCAGCAGTGGGACAGGGGCCGCAAGAAGGAACACTGAAGCTTTCTTT. Amino acids: CASSGTGAARRNTEAFF.

This clonotype was found many times. V is TRBV7-8 and J is TRBJ1-1, with D perhaps TRBD1 (6 bases). The CDR3 has 15 amino acids. V lost 4 bases and J 1 base, leaving 13 bases between the germline ends. The germline gives CDR1 SGHVS, CDR2 FQNEAQ. CDR3 residues: CASSSRDNKNTEAFF. The CDR3 nucleotides read TGTGCCAGCAGCTCAAGGGACAACAAGAACACTGAAGCTTTCTTT.

The chain employs TRBV20-1 and TRBJ1-2; D is undetermined. The germline V gene has CDR1 DFQATT and CDR2 SNEGSKA (reference sequence). V lost 5 bases and J lost 8, with 24 bases in between. The CDR3 has 15 residues. The CDR3 bases are TGCAGTGCTCCCTCCCCAGACGCTCTACGTTGGGGCTACACCTTC. It specifies CSAPSPDALRWGYTF.

The chain uses TRBV6-1 and TRBJ2-5; 9 positions match TRBD2. The V and J ends lost 8 bases and 5 bases, in that order; junction bases with no gene match: 12. The CDR3 is 15 residues long. Germline V gene data show CDR1 as MNHNS and CDR2 as SASEGT. The CDR3 sequence is CASEPSGGPRETQYF. CDR3 nucleotides: TGTGCCAGCGAACCCAGCGGGGGGCCGAGGGAGACCCAGTACTTC.

This clonotype was recorded at least ten times. V usage is TRBV12-3 or TRBV12-4 and J usage is TRBJ1-5; D uncertain. The CDR3 contains 12 residues. Trimming removed 5 bases from V and 0 bases from J, with 2 bases in between. CDR3 protein: CASSDSNQPQHF. The DNA for the CDR3 is TGTGCCAGCAGTGATAGCAATCAGCCCCAGCATTTT.

The genes are TRBV7-9 and TRBJ1-6; D is ambiguous. Germline V gene data show CDR1 as SEHNR and CDR2 as FQNEAQ (reference sequence). With 4 bases removed from V and 9 bases from J, the gap between germline ends came to 7 bases. This CDR3 is built from 12 residues. The CDR3 bases are TGTGCCAGCAGCTCAGGTTTTTCACCCCTCCACTTT. This translates into CASSSGFSPLHF.

For this clonotype: A read error may explain this, as a much larger clone is one base away. This chain links TRBV2 with TRBJ1-5, with D hard to call. CDR1 and CDR2 from the germline V gene are SNHLY and FYNNEI. The V and J ends lost 5 bases and 2 bases respectively, with 7 bases between them. The CDR3 length is 13 residues. CDR3: CASSNDGNQPQHF. CDR3 DNA: TGTGCCAGCAGTAACGATGGCAATCAGCCCCAGCATTTT.

The genes are TRBV5-1 and TRBJ2-6, with D uncertain. Trimming took off 4 bases at V and 18 bases at J, with 5 bases between the two ends. The CDR3 runs to 8 residues. Germline CDR1 SGHRS, CDR2 YFSETQ. Here the CDR3 reads CASSPRTF. Here the CDR3 DNA reads TGCGCCAGCAGCCCCCGGACTTTC. The full variable domain, with the rest looked up from reference TRBV5-1 and TRBJ2-6, is KAGVTQTPRYLIKTRGQQVTLSCSPISGHRSVSWYQQTPGQGLQFLFEYFSETQRNKGNFPGRFSGRQFSNSRSEMNVSTLELGDSALYLCASSPRTFGAGSRLTVL.